The clone carrying this T cell receptor (beta chain) was seen a single time. TCRdb's table, derived via immunoSEQ multiplex PCR, lists solely in-frame clones and lacks some. Of about 380,000 clones in the sample, around 87% were seen once. Participants came from about 24 US areas, aged roughly 18 to 95 years. The data are from a study of blood T cell repertoires in COVID-19. Trimming left V 0 bases short and J 0 bases short, with 8 bases between. CDR1 is SQVTM, CDR2 ANQGSEA, per germline. CDR3 size: 14 residues. V is TRBV29-1 and J is TRBJ1-2; the D is unclear. The specimen was PBMCs or T cells enriched from blood (not recorded which). The source is a man aged 30 to 39 who had recovered from COVID-19. The CDR3 is CSVEDATANYGYTF. Here the CDR3 DNA reads TGCAGCGTTGAAGACGCCACAGCTAACTATGGCTACACCTTC.